These 17 T cell receptor beta chains share one sample of origin, sequenced in a study of post-analysis software for immune sequencing data. Whole-study results and caveats: A handful of TRBV segments were more frequent in patients than controls; TRBV5-6, TRBV5-1 and TRBV20-1 belonged to this group.

Unique molecular identifiers tagged the TCR beta cDNA libraries. One entry per CDR3 protein results from TCRdb running MiXCR on the PCR reads. Of around 700,000 distinct CDR3 sequences listed, 55% to 70% are singletons. These receptors are not linked to any known antigen. What was sequenced was blood. Receptor source: a girl aged 2-15 years with multiple sclerosis.

The chain employs TRBV29-1 and TRBJ2-7; D uncertain. The ends were cut back, 2 bases at V and 9 bases at J, with 17 bases in the middle. The CDR3 has 13 amino acids. Germline values: CDR1 SQVTM, CDR2 ANQGSEA. CDR3 residues: CSVELTKTGTQYF. The CDR3 region has the DNA TGCAGCGTTGAACTTACCAAGACCGGTACGCAGTACTTC.

The chain combines TRBV5-1 with TRBJ2-5; possibly TRBD1 for D (6 bases). Germline assignment: CDR1 SGHRS and CDR2 YFSETQ. The germline V and J ends were trimmed by 4 bases and 3 bases, with 13 bases remaining between them. The CDR3 has 14 amino acids. Here the CDR3 DNA reads TGCGCCAGCAGCCCGCGTGGGGGCAAAGAGACCCAGTACTTC. Residues: CASSPRGGKETQYF.

This clonotype has just a few counts. The chain links TRBV12-3 or TRBV12-4 to TRBJ2-7; 7 positions match TRBD1. CDR3 length: 14 amino acids. With 0 bases clipped from V and 6 bases from J, the junction kept 5 bases outside the gene matches. The DNA of the CDR3 is TGTGCCAGCAGTTTAGCGGGACAGCTTGTCGAGCAGTACTTC. It specifies CASSLAGQLVEQYF.

The CDR3 region has the DNA TGTGCCAGCAGTCCCTGGACCCTAGAAGAGAACAATGAGCAGTTCTTC. This sequence encodes CASSPWTLEENNEQFF. The chain joins TRBV6-6 to TRBJ2-1, with D hard to call. Germline loops: CDR1 MNHNY, CDR2 SVGAGI (reference sequence). This CDR3 is built from 16 residues. With 5 bases removed from V and 5 bases from J, the gap between germline ends came to 19 bases.

The V and J genes are TRBV3-1 and TRBJ2-6; D gene ambiguous. Deletions cut 6 bases from V and 4 bases from J, with 13 bases between. This CDR3 spans 15 amino acids. Germline values: CDR1 LGHDT, CDR2 YNNKEL (reference sequence). CDR3 nucleotides: TGTGCCAGCAGTCCAGGATTGGTCGGGGCCAACGTCCTGACTTTC. Translation: CASSPGLVGANVLTF.

V and J are TRBV12-3 or TRBV12-4 and TRBJ1-2; no clear D. V was trimmed by 3 bases and J by 9 bases, leaving 11 bases between them. This CDR3 contains 12 residues. CDR3 loop: CASSLATGSYTF. CDR3 coding DNA: TGTGCCAGCAGTTTGGCCACCGGCAGCTACACCTTC.

The chain links TRBV29-1 to TRBJ2-1; no firm D call. V was clipped by 5 bases and J by 5 bases, with 13 bases between them. The length of the CDR3 is 13 residues. The germline V gene has CDR1 SQVTM and CDR2 ANQGSEA. The CDR3 DNA is TGCAGCGTTCGTAAGGGTAACGACAATGAGCAGTTCTTC. This codes for CSVRKGNDNEQFF.

This clonotype turned up a few times. The chain uses TRBV20-1 and TRBJ2-5; tentatively, D is TRBD1 (5 bases). The CDR3 is 13 residues long. The germline V and J ends were trimmed by 5 bases and 3 bases, with 13 bases remaining between them. Germline CDR1 and CDR2: DFQATT and SNEGSKA (reference sequence). In DNA form, the CDR3 reads TGCAGTGCTGGACACAGACAGAAAGAGACCCAGTACTTC. As protein: CSAGHRQKETQYF.

The chain couples TRBV5-1 to TRBJ1-1, with TRBD1 identical over 8 bases. CDR1 SGHRS and CDR2 YFSETQ come from the germline V gene. V shed 0 bases and J 4 bases; nucleotides not matched to a gene: 8. This CDR3 contains 16 residues. The CDR3 region is CASSLGQGPAITEAFF. In nucleotides, the CDR3 is TGCGCCAGCAGCTTGGGACAGGGGCCGGCGATCACTGAAGCTTTCTTT.

With regard to this clonotype: No conserved phenylalanine or tryptophan ends this CDR3, so it is likely a read error. The chain couples TRBV7-3 to TRBJ1-2; no definite D call. With 0 bases removed from V and 4 bases from J, the gap between germline ends came to 9 bases. CDR3 size: 14 residues. Germline V gene sequence: CDR1 SGHTA, CDR2 FQGTGA. The CDR3 protein is CASSLTGSGYGYTL. CDR3 sequence (DNA): TGTGCCAGCAGCTTAACAGGGTCTGGCTATGGCTACACCCTC.

This clonotype was picked up one time. The chain joins TRBV7-8 to TRBJ2-1; TRBD2 matches at 7 bases. Germline values: CDR1 SGHVS, CDR2 FQNEAQ. The trim removed 1 base at V and 8 bases at J, leaving 8 bases unmatched. CDR3 size: 15 residues. Written as DNA, the CDR3 is TGTGCCAGCAGCTTAGGACTAGCAGTTAAGGATGAGCAGTTCTTC. It yields the protein CASSLGLAVKDEQFF.

This chain uses TRBV20-1 with TRBJ1-2; D remains unclear. Trimming pared 1 base from V and 8 bases from J, leaving 11 bases between. Germline CDR1 DFQATT, CDR2 SNEGSKA (reference sequence). This CDR3 region has 12 residues. CDR3 sequence: CSARGTGRGYTF. The CDR3 coding sequence is TGCAGTGCTAGAGGGACCGGGAGGGGCTACACCTTC.

The J gene is TRBJ2-7, the V gene TRBV27, with TRBD1 matching over 10 bases. This CDR3 is built from 17 residues. The germline V gene encodes CDR1 MNHEY and CDR2 SMNVEV (reference sequence). V dropped 5 bases and J dropped 2; count of bases not matched to a gene: 12. CDR3 bases: TGTGCCAGCAGTCCCCACCTAGACAGGGGGCGAGCCTACGAGCAGTACTTC. Translation gives CASSPHLDRGRAYEQYF.

This clonotype has only a few counts. This chain joins TRBV7-9 and TRBJ2-5; 10 nucleotides match TRBD2. The germline V gene has CDR1 SEHNR and CDR2 FQNEAQ (reference sequence). The CDR3 is 15 amino acids. V shed 5 bases, J shed 3 bases, and the junction held 6 bases outside the gene matches. The CDR3 DNA sequence: TGTGCCAGCAGCCGAGGACTAGCGGACAAAGAGACCCAGTACTTC. It specifies CASSRGLADKETQYF. Full variable domain (rest looked up from reference TRBV7-9 and TRBJ2-5): DTGVSQNPRHKITKRGQNVTFRCDPISEHNRLYWYRQTLGQGPEFLTYFQNEAQLEKSRLLSDRFSAERPKGSFSTLEIQRTEQGDSAMYLCASSRGLADKETQYFGPGTRLLVL.

The V and J genes are TRBV20-1 and TRBJ2-5; TRBD1 is a possible D gene (6 bases). The J call could be wrong; TRBJ2-4 is a better fit for the DNA end. The CDR3 covers 13 residues. Germline V gene lookup returns CDR1 DFQATT and CDR2 SNEGSKA (reference sequence). CDR3 bases: TGCAGTGCTAGCTTACAGGGTGCGAACATTCAGTACTTC. Its translation: CSASLQGANIQYF.

This clonotype was counted only a few times. This chain joins TRBV20-1 and TRBJ2-7, with TRBD2 matching over 9 bases. Looked up from germline, CDR1 is DFQATT and CDR2 is SNEGSKA (reference sequence). Trimming at V came to 6 bases and at J to 1 base, leaving 7 bases not matched to a gene. The CDR3 has 14 amino acids. CDR3 nucleotides: TGCAGTGCGAATGATCTAGCGGGGTCCTACGAGCAGTACTTC. Its protein is CSANDLAGSYEQYF.

V usage is TRBV27 and J usage is TRBJ2-1, with 7 bases that match TRBD2. The V gene's germline CDR1 is MNHEY and CDR2 SMNVEV (reference sequence). CDR3 length: 15 amino acids. J was trimmed by 7 bases and V by 2 bases; bases with no gene match: 8. CDR3 protein: CASSLPSGKPNEQFF. The CDR3 nucleotides are TGTGCCAGCAGTTTACCTAGCGGCAAACCTAATGAGCAGTTCTTC.